This TCR beta chain was captured in a study of CDR3 diversity in severe acne. TCRdb used MiXCR to reprocess the PCR reads, holding one entry per CDR3 protein. The sample carries some 85,000 distinct CDR3 sequences, less than 65% recorded once. The germline V gene has CDR1 SEHNR and CDR2 FQNEAQ (reference sequence). V gave up 2 bases and J gave up 0 bases, with 8 bases separating them. There are 14 residues in the CDR3. This clonotype was counted many times. With a much larger clone just one base away, this may be a read error. Sequencing was performed on blood. The chain employs TRBV7-9 and TRBJ2-7; D perhaps matches TRBD2 (5 bases). The TCR originated in a male donor with severe acne vulgaris. The chain's CDR3 is CASSLRRHSYEQYF. DNA for the CDR3: TGTGCCAGCAGCTTAAGGAGGCACTCCTACGAGCAGTACTTC.